A single TCR beta chain is shown here with its context. What it binds is not known. Per germline, CDR1 MDHEN and CDR2 SYDVKM. The CDR3 spans 15 residues. Trimming removed 3 bases from V and 7 bases from J; junction bases left unmatched: 5. This entry belongs to a study of shared clonotypes between healthy human individuals. TCRdb's table, derived via immunoSEQ multiplex PCR, lists solely in-frame clones and lacks some. This sample has over 850,000 clones; more than 75% occur once, and the top ten carry 0.5% to 0.6%. The study, taken as a whole, reports: Memory subsets generally showed lower estimated richness than naive subsets.

The sequenced sample was memory CD4+ T cells from PBMCs. Specified subset: CD45RA-negative fraction. This chain links TRBV28 with TRBJ2-1, with 11 bases lining up with TRBD2. The clonotype comes from a man younger than 30 in good health. Some clones in this sample may be carry-over from other donors' samples. The CDR3 reads CASSFSGRAGNEQFF. CDR3 DNA: TGTGCCAGCAGTTTTAGCGGGAGGGCCGGGAATGAGCAGTTCTTC.